This T cell receptor (beta chain) originates from a study of T-cell memory formation after mild COVID-19. This clonotype was detected a few times. TCRdb re-called the 5' RACE reads through MiXCR, storing one row per CDR3 protein. The table lists under 300,000 distinct CDR3 sequences, roughly 15% of them singletons, with around 23% in the top ten. The V gene end was trimmed by 4 bases and the J gene end by 7 bases; junction bases not matched to a gene: 3. Germline lookup yields CDR1 SNHLY and CDR2 FYNNEI. The CDR3 has 12 residues. Sequenced input: PBMCs or a T cell subset sorted from them (not recorded which). The rearrangement joins TRBV2 to TRBJ2-5; 7 nucleotides line up with TRBD1. The clonotype comes from a man between 18 and 35 years old who had mild COVID-19 (a few samples of this study predate the infection). Cell type and time point are not known. CDR3 protein: CASSGGTVTQYF. Here the CDR3 DNA reads TGTGCCAGCAGTGGGGGGACAGTGACCCAGTACTTC.